The 18 T cell receptor beta chains reported below all come from one sample, sequenced in a study of radiation and T cells in renal cell carcinoma. Data came from immunoSEQ multiplex PCR; TCRdb stores just in-frame clones and leaves some out. The sample holds some 110,000 clones, approximately 80% seen once. Time point reported: baseline pretreatment blood. The sample's treatment: 15 Gy SBRT to primary tumor, nephrectomy 4 weeks later. The sample in question was blood, obtained from a patient whose treatment included radiotherapy and nephrectomy. These receptors all stem from a woman aged 60-70 years with renal cell carcinoma.

This chain uses TRBV5-1 with TRBJ1-2, with D unresolved. The germline gives CDR1 SGHRS, CDR2 YFSETQ. The CDR3 spans 14 residues. The germline V and J ends were trimmed by 1 base and 2 bases, with 9 bases remaining between them. CDR3 sequence (DNA): TGCGCCAGCAGCTTGACAGCTTCCAACTATGGCTACACCTTC. Encoded protein: CASSLTASNYGYTF.

The chain links TRBV6-1 to TRBJ2-7; D is ambiguous. The CDR3 totals 11 residues. CDR1 is MNHNS, CDR2 SASEGT, per germline. V was shortened by 4 bases and J by 6 bases, with 7 bases between the two germline ends. The CDR3 region is CASSVSGEQYF. CDR3 nucleotide sequence: TGTGCCAGCAGTGTCTCGGGCGAGCAGTACTTC.

The chain joins TRBV6-6 to TRBJ1-1; D is possibly TRBD1 (5 bases). CDR1 and CDR2 (germline): MNHNY, SVGAGI (reference sequence). The CDR3 is 15 residues long. The germline V and J ends were trimmed by 2 bases and 4 bases, with 14 bases remaining between them. CDR3 bases: TGTGCCAGCAGTTACCCGGAGGGGTCCGGCACTGAAGCTTTCTTT. Amino acids: CASSYPEGSGTEAFF.

The CDR3 region has the DNA TGTGCCAGCGCGTGGGGGAATGGCTACACCTTC. Its translation is CASAWGNGYTF. This chain uses TRBV6-1 with TRBJ1-2; D might be TRBD1 (5 bases). The length of the CDR3 is 11 residues. V was cut by 8 bases and J by 6 bases, with 10 bases left in between. In germline, CDR1 is MNHNS, CDR2 SASEGT.

The chain is built from TRBV19 and TRBJ1-5; the D is unclear. Germline loops: CDR1 LNHDA, CDR2 SQIVND (reference sequence). This CDR3 contains 15 residues. V lost 3 bases and J lost 4, with 13 bases in between. Here the CDR3 reads CASSMSRFGNQPQHF. The CDR3 nucleotides read TGTGCCAGTAGTATGTCCCGTTTTGGGAATCAGCCCCAGCATTTT.

This chain links TRBV5-5 with TRBJ2-3; D possibly corresponds to TRBD1 (5 bases). This CDR3 has 11 amino acids. V was clipped by 2 bases and J by 12 bases, with 10 bases between them. CDR1 is SGHKS and CDR2 is YYEKEE in the germline V gene (reference sequence). The CDR3 sequence is CASSFQGRQYF. The DNA of the CDR3 is TGTGCCAGCAGCTTTCAGGGTAGACAGTATTTT.

The chain has TRBV7-9 and TRBJ1-2, with a weak D call TRBD1 (6 bases). Germline CDR1 is SEHNR and CDR2 is FQNEAQ (reference sequence). CDR3 length: 16 amino acids. Between the trimmed V and J ends, which lost 1 base and 0 bases, there was a span of 12 bases. The CDR3 spells CASSLDGTPTNYGYTF. CDR3 DNA sequence: TGTGCCAGCAGCTTAGATGGGACACCGACTAACTATGGCTACACCTTC.

This clone was observed once. The chain uses TRBV10-3 and TRBJ2-5; TRBD1 matches at 7 bases. This CDR3 has 15 amino acids. V trimming: 7 bases; J trimming: 5 bases; junction bases outside the gene matches: 13. Germline assignment: CDR1 ENHRY and CDR2 SYGVKD. This chain's CDR3 is CAINRGDAGAETQYF. The CDR3 DNA follows: TGTGCCATCAACAGGGGAGACGCCGGAGCGGAGACCCAGTACTTC.

J is TRBJ2-7 and V is TRBV19; D might be TRBD2 (5 bases). This CDR3 has 13 residues. V lost 9 bases and J lost 3, with 15 bases in between. Germline V lookup: CDR1 LNHDA, CDR2 SQIVND (reference sequence). CDR3 DNA sequence: TGTGCCAGCAAACCCACGGGGAACTACGAGCAGTACTTC. Residues: CASKPTGNYEQYF.

V and J are TRBV10-3 and TRBJ2-7; 9 bases align to TRBD1. This CDR3 comprises 15 residues. Trimming removed 2 bases from V and 3 bases from J; junction bases left unmatched: 5. CDR1 and CDR2 from the germline V gene are ENHRY and SYGVKD. This CDR3 reads CAISEGTGNNYEQYF. As DNA, the CDR3 is TGTGCCATCAGTGAGGGGACAGGGAACAACTACGAGCAGTACTTC.

The chain recombines TRBV29-1 with TRBJ1-2; D gene unclear. Deletions cut 3 bases from V and 0 bases from J, with 8 bases between. The CDR3 has 13 residues. Germline assignment: CDR1 SQVTM and CDR2 ANQGSEA. The CDR3 bases are TGCAGCGTTGAGTCGAAGACTAACTATGGCTACACCTTC. Encoded protein: CSVESKTNYGYTF. Using reference TRBV29-1 and TRBJ1-2 for the parts outside the CDR3, the full variable domain is SAVISQKPSRDICQRGTSLTIQCQVDSQVTMMFWYRQQPGQSLTLIATANQGSEATYESGFVIDKFPISRPNLTFSTLTVSNMSPEDSSIYLCSVESKTNYGYTFGSGTRLTVV.

CDR3 region: CASTPTGRGGGTEAFF. CDR3 bases: TGTGCCAGCACACCAACGGGGAGGGGAGGCGGCACTGAAGCTTTCTTT. The rearrangement joins TRBV7-9 to TRBJ1-1, with D possibly being TRBD1 (5 bases). Looked up from germline, CDR1 is SEHNR and CDR2 is FQNEAQ (reference sequence). There are 16 residues in the CDR3. Deletions cut 7 bases from V and 4 bases from J, with 22 bases between.

The chain employs TRBV28 and TRBJ2-7; TRBD2 is a possible D gene (6 bases). CDR3 length: 12 residues. CDR1 is MDHEN, CDR2 SYDVKM, per germline. V was clipped by 6 bases and J by 7 bases, with 13 bases between them. CDR3 nucleotide sequence: TGTGCCAGCAGCGCGGGGTTATGGGAGCAGTACTTC. It translates to CASSAGLWEQYF.

On this clone itself: An end of the junction does not agree with germline; a read error may underlie this. The genes are TRBV9 and TRBJ1-3, with D maybe TRBD1 (5 bases). This CDR3 has 15 residues. Germline V gives CDR1 SGDLS, CDR2 YYNGEE. The CDR3 nucleotides read TGTGTCAGCAGCGTAGAGTGGGGCTCGGGAAACACCATATATTTT. It encodes CVSSVEWGSGNTIYF.

This clone was seen a handful of times. The rearrangement joins TRBV7-9 to TRBJ1-1, with D unclear. Trimming cost V 1 base and J 0 bases, with 9 bases left between them. The CDR3 sequence is 15 residues long. Per the germline V gene, CDR1 is SEHNR and CDR2 is FQNEAQ (reference sequence). CDR3 coding DNA: TGTGCCAGCAGCTTAGGATCCGTAGTGAACACTGAAGCTTTCTTT. Translating it yields CASSLGSVVNTEAFF.

The V call is TRBV29-1, the J call TRBJ2-6; D possibly corresponds to TRBD1 (5 bases). The CDR3 contains 15 residues. Trimming took 2 bases from V and 0 from J, leaving 8 bases between them. From germline, CDR1 is SQVTM and CDR2 ANQGSEA. The DNA for the CDR3 is TGCAGCGTTGAAATAGGGGACTCTGGGGCCAACGTCCTGACTTTC. Translating gives CSVEIGDSGANVLTF.

This sequence joins TRBV5-4 and TRBJ1-5; 9 nucleotides match TRBD1. V lost 4 bases to trimming and J lost 5 bases; unmatched junction nucleotides: 10. CDR1 is SGHNT, CDR2 YYREEE, per germline (reference sequence). The CDR3 has 16 amino acids. The CDR3 DNA is TGTGCCAGCAGCCAACCTACAGGGGGCCTCGATCAGCCCCAGCATTTT. Protein product: CASSQPTGGLDQPQHF.

This clone was counted a few times. V usage is TRBV30 and J usage is TRBJ1-1; possible D gene TRBD1, 5 bases. With 1 base removed from V and 1 base from J, the gap between germline ends came to 10 bases. CDR3 length: 14 amino acids. Looked up from germline, CDR1 is GTSNPN and CDR2 is SVGIG (reference sequence). The CDR3 loop is CAWSGDPRNTEAFF. CDR3 DNA: TGTGCCTGGAGTGGGGACCCTCGGAACACTGAAGCTTTCTTT.